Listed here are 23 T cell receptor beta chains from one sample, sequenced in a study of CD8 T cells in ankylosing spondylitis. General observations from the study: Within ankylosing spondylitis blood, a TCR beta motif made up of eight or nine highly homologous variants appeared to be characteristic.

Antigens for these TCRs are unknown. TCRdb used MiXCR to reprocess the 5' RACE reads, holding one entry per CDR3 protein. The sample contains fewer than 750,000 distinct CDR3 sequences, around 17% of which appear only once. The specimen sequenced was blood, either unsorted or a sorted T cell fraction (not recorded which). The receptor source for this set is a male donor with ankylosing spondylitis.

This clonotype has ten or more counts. The CDR3 is CASSLLMGHRREAFF. CDR3 DNA sequence: TGCGCCAGCAGCCTCCTCATGGGGCATCGGAGGGAAGCTTTCTTT. The chain couples TRBV4-1 to TRBJ1-1, with D maybe TRBD1 (5 bases). CDR1 is MGHRA, CDR2 YSYEKL, per germline. The length of the CDR3 is 15 residues. V was trimmed by 4 bases and J by 8 bases, leaving 20 bases between them.

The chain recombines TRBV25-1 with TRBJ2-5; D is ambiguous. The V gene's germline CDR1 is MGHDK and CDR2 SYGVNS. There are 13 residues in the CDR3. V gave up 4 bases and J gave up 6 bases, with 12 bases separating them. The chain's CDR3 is CASSVDRRKTQYF. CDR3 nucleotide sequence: TGTGCCAGCAGTGTCGATCGCCGAAAGACCCAGTACTTC.

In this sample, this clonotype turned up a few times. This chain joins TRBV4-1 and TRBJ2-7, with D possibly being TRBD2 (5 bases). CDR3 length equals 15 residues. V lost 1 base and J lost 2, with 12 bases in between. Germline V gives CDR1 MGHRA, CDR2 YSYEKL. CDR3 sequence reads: CASSQATDLAYEQYF. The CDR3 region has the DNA TGCGCCAGCAGCCAAGCGACGGACTTAGCCTACGAGCAGTACTTC.

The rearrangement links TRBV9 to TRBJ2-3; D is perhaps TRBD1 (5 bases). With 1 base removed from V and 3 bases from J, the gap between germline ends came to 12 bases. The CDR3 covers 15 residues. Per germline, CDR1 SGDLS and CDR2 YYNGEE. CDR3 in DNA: TGTGCCAGCAGCGTATCTGGGGCTAGGACAGATACGCAGTATTTT. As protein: CASSVSGARTDTQYF.

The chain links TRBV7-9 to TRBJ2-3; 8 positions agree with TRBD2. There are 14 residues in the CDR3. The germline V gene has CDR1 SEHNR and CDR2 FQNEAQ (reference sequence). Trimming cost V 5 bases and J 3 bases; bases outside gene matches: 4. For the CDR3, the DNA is TGTGCCAGCAGCAAACAGCGGGAGACAGATACGCAGTATTTT. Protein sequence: CASSKQRETDTQYF.

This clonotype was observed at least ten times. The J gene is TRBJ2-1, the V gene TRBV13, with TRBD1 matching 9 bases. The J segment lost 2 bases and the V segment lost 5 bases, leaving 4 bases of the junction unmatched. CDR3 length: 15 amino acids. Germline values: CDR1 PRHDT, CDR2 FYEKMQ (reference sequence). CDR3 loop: CASSRGQGTYNEQFF. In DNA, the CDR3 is TGTGCCAGCAGCCGTGGACAGGGGACCTACAATGAGCAGTTCTTC.

This chain's CDR3 is CASSITGAGDYGYTF. In DNA, the CDR3 is TGTGCCAGCAGCATTACAGGGGCCGGAGACTATGGCTACACCTTC. The V call is TRBV5-4, the J call TRBJ1-2; 7 bases map to TRBD1. The CDR3 is 15 residues long. With 4 bases clipped from V and 3 bases from J, the junction kept 9 bases outside the gene matches. Germline CDR1 SGHNT, CDR2 YYREEE (reference sequence).

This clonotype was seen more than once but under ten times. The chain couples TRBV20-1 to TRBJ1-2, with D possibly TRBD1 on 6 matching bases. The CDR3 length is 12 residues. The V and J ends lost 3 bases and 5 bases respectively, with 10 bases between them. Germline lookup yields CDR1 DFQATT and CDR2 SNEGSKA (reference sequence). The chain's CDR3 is CSASAGVYGYTF. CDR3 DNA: TGCAGTGCTAGTGCAGGGGTTTATGGCTACACCTTC.

The CDR3 DNA reads TGCGCCAGCAGCTCACCGGGACTAGCGGCTCCGGGTGAGCAGTTCTTC. As protein: CASSSPGLAAPGEQFF. The chain has TRBV5-1 and TRBJ2-1; 11 nucleotides agree with TRBD2. V trimming: 3 bases; J trimming: 9 bases; junction bases outside the gene matches: 11. Germline assignment: CDR1 SGHRS and CDR2 YFSETQ. CDR3 length equals 16 residues.

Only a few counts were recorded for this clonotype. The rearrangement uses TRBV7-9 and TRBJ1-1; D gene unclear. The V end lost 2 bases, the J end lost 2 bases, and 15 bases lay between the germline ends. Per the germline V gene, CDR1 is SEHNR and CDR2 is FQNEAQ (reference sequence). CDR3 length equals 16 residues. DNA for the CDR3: TGTGCCAGCAGCTTACTGCCCGGGCTAAGCAACACTGAAGCTTTCTTT. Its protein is CASSLLPGLSNTEAFF.

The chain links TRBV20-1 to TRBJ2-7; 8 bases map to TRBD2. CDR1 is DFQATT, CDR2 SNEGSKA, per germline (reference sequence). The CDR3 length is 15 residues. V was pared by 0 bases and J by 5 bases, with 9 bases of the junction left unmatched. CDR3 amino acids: CSARDIDREGNEQYF. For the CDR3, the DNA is TGCAGTGCTAGAGATATCGATCGGGAGGGCAACGAGCAGTACTTC.

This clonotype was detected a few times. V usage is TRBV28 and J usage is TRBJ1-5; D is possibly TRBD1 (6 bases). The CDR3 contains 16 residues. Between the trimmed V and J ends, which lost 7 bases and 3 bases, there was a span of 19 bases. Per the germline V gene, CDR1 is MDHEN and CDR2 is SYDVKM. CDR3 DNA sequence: TGTGCCAGCAAACATGACGGGGGGCGAGCCAATCAGCCCCAGCATTTT. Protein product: CASKHDGGRANQPQHF.

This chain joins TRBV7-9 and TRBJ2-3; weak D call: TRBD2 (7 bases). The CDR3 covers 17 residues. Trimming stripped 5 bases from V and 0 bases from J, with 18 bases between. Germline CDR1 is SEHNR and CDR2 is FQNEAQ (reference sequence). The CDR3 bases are TGTGCCAGCAGCCCCGGAGGGGGGGGCCTGAGCACAGATACGCAGTATTTT. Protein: CASSPGGGGLSTDTQYF.

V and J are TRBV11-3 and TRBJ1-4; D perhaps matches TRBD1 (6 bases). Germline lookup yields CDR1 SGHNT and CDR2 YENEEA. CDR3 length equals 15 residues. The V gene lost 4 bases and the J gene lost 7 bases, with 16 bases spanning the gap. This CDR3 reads CASSYSQGLSEKLFF. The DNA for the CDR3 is TGTGCCAGCAGCTATTCACAGGGTCTTAGTGAAAAACTGTTTTTT. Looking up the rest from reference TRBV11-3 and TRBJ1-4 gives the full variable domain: EAGVVQSPRYKIIEKKQPVAFWCNPISGHNTLYWYLQNLGQGPELLIRYENEEAVDDSQLPKDRFSAERLKGVDSTLKIQPAELGDSAVYLCASSYSQGLSEKLFFGSGTQLSVL.

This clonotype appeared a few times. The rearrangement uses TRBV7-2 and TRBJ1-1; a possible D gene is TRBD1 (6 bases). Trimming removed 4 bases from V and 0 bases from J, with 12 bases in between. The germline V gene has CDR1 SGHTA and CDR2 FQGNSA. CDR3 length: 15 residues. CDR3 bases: TGTGCCAGCAGCTCCGCACAGGGAATGAACACTGAAGCTTTCTTT. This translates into CASSSAQGMNTEAFF. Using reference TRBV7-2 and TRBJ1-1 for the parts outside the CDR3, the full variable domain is GAGVSQSPSNKVTEKGKDVELRCDPISGHTALYWYRQSLGQGLEFLIYFQGNSAPDKSGLPSDRFSAERTGGSVSTLTIQRTQQEDSAVYLCASSSAQGMNTEAFFGQGTRLTVV.

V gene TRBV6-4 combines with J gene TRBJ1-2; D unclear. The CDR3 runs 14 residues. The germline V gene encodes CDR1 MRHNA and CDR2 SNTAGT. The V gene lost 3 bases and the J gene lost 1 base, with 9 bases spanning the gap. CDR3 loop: CASSESPDNYGYTF. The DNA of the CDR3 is TGTGCCAGCAGTGAGAGCCCGGATAACTATGGCTACACCTTC.

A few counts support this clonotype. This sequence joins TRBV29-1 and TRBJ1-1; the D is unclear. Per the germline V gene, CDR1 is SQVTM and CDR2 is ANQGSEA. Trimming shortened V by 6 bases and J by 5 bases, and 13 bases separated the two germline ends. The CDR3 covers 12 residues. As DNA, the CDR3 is TGCAGCGTGGAGACCTGGAAAACTGAAGCTTTCTTT. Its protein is CSVETWKTEAFF.

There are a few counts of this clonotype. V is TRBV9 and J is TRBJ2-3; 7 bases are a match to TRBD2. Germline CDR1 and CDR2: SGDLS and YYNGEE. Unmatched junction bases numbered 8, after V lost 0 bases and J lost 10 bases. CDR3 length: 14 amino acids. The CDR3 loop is CASSVAGAGDPQYF. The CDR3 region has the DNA TGTGCCAGCAGCGTAGCTGGGGCGGGAGACCCGCAGTATTTT.

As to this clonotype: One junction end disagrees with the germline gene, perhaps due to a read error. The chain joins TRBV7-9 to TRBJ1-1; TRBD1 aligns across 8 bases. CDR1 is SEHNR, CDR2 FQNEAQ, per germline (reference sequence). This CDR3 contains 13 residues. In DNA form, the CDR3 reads TGTGCCAGCAGCGCGGACAGGGTCGATGAAGCTATCTTT. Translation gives CASSADRVDEAIF.

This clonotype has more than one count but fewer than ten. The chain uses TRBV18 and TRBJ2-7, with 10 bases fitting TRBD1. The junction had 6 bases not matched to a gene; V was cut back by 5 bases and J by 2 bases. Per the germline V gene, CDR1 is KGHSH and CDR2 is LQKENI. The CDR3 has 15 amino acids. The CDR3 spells CASSSGTGETYEQYF. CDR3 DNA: TGTGCCAGCTCATCAGGGACAGGGGAAACCTACGAGCAGTACTTC.

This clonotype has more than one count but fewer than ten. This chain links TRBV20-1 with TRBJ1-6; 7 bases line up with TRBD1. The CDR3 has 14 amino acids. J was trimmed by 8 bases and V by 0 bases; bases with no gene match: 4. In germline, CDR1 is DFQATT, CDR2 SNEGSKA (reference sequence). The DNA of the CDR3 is TGCAGTGCTAGAGACAGGGGGGGACATTCACCCCTCCACTTT. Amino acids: CSARDRGGHSPLHF.

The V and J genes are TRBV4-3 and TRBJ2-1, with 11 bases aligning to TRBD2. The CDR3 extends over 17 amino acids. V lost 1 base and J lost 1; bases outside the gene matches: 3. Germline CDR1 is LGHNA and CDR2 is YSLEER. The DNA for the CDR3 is TGCGCCAGCAGCCAAGGTAGCGGGAGGGCTTCCTACAATGAGCAGTTCTTC. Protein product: CASSQGSGRASYNEQFF.

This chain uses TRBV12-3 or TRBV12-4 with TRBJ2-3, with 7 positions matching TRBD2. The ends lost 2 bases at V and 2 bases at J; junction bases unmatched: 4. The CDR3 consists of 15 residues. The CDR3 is CASSLYSGTTDTQYF. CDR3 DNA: TGTGCCAGCAGTTTATACAGCGGGACCACAGATACGCAGTATTTT.